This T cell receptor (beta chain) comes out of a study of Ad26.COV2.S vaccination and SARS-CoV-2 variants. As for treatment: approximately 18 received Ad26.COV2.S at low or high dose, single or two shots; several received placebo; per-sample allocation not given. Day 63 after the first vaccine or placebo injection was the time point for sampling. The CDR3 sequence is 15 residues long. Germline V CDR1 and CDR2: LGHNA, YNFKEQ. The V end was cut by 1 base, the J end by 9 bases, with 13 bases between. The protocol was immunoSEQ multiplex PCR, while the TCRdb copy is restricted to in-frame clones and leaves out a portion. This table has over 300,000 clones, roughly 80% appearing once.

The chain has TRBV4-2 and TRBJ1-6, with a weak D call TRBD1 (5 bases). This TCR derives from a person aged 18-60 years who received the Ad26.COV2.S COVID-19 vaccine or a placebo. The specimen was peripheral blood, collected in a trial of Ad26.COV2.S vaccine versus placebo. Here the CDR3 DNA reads TGTGCCAGCAGCCAAGCCGGGACTCCGGGTTCACCCCTCCACTTT. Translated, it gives CASSQAGTPGSPLHF.